The 32 T cell receptor beta chains listed next were all sequenced from one sample in a study of PD-1 blockade in classical Hodgkin lymphoma. The protocol was immunoSEQ multiplex PCR, while the TCRdb copy is restricted to in-frame clones and leaves out a portion. The repertoire includes 28,000 or so clones, roughly 75% of them detected once, and 15% to 20% sits in the top ten. Indicated time point: cycle 4 day 1 (C4D1), after less than 7 weeks of nivolumab. After autologous stem cell transplantation all patients relapsed, and prior brentuximab vedotin exposure differed between cohorts. Sequencing used peripheral blood mononuclear cells (PBMCs), obtained before the fourth cycle of nivolumab. All receptors come from a human donor with classical Hodgkin lymphoma.

This chain uses TRBV7-2 with TRBJ2-1, with D unresolved. Germline V gene sequence: CDR1 SGHTA, CDR2 FQGNSA. This CDR3 comprises 13 residues. The V gene lost 5 bases and the J gene lost 6 bases, with 11 bases spanning the gap. DNA for the CDR3: TGTGCCAGCAGCCCCTGGACGGGCAATGAGCAGTTCTTC. Translating gives CASSPWTGNEQFF.

The V call is TRBV28, the J call TRBJ1-5, with D perhaps TRBD1 (5 bases). CDR1 MDHEN and CDR2 SYDVKM come from the germline V gene. There are 14 residues in the CDR3. Trimming left V 4 bases short and J 6 bases short, with 13 bases between. The CDR3 is CASSWRGVGQPQHF. The CDR3 nucleotides are TGTGCCAGCAGTTGGAGGGGCGTTGGTCAGCCCCAGCATTTT. The whole variable domain, remainder taken from reference TRBV28 and TRBJ1-5, is DVKVTQSSRYLVKRTGEKVFLECVQDMDHENMFWYRQDPGLGLRLIYFSYDVKMKEKGDIPEGYSVSREKKERFSLILESASTNQTSMYLCASSWRGVGQPQHFGDGTRLSIL.

This rearrangement joins TRBV6-5 to TRBJ2-1; TRBD2 matches at 10 bases. The CDR3 is 14 amino acids. CDR1 is MNHEY and CDR2 is SVGAGI in the germline V gene. V trimming: 5 bases; J trimming: 5 bases; junction bases outside the gene matches: 3. CDR3 sequence: CASSAGLAHNEQFF. As DNA, the CDR3 is TGTGCCAGCAGTGCGGGACTAGCGCACAATGAGCAGTTCTTC.

The genes are TRBV5-1 and TRBJ1-4, with D hard to call. The CDR3 is made up of 14 amino acids. Germline loops: CDR1 SGHRS, CDR2 YFSETQ. V was clipped by 5 bases and J by 0 bases, with 8 bases between them. This chain's CDR3 is CASSSGATNEKLFF. DNA for the CDR3: TGCGCCAGCAGTTCCGGGGCAACTAATGAAAAACTGTTTTTT. The full variable domain, its missing parts supplied by reference TRBV5-1 and TRBJ1-4, is KAGVTQTPRYLIKTRGQQVTLSCSPISGHRSVSWYQQTPGQGLQFLFEYFSETQRNKGNFPGRFSGRQFSNSRSEMNVSTLELGDSALYLCASSSGATNEKLFFGSGTQLSVL.

V is TRBV27 and J is TRBJ2-7; maybe TRBD2 (5 bases). The CDR3 extends over 16 amino acids. Germline V gives CDR1 MNHEY, CDR2 SMNVEV (reference sequence). The V end lost 3 bases, the J end lost 3 bases, and 18 bases lay between the germline ends. The CDR3 sequence: CASSFASPAFHYEQYF. The CDR3 nucleotides read TGTGCCAGCAGTTTCGCTAGCCCAGCATTTCACTACGAGCAGTACTTC.

This chain connects TRBV27 to TRBJ2-1; 10 bases agree with TRBD2. The germline V gene has CDR1 MNHEY and CDR2 SMNVEV (reference sequence). The CDR3 consists of 19 residues. V was clipped by 7 bases and J by 6 bases; unmatched bases: 21. CDR3 protein: CASTADRASGRRIFNEQFF. CDR3 DNA: TGTGCCAGCACCGCCGATCGGGCTAGCGGGAGAAGAATATTCAATGAGCAGTTCTTC.

The chain uses TRBV27 and TRBJ1-2; 10 bases are shared with TRBD1. Germline-derived CDR1 and CDR2 are MNHEY and SMNVEV (reference sequence). This CDR3 spans 15 amino acids. V dropped 6 bases and J dropped 3; count of bases not matched to a gene: 7. CDR3 DNA: TGTGCCAGCAGGAGGGGGGGACAGGGGTACTATGGCTACACCTTC. It translates to CASRRGGQGYYGYTF.

The chain links TRBV6-1 to TRBJ2-7; D uncertain. This CDR3 comprises 11 residues. The V and J ends lost 5 bases and 3 bases respectively, with 5 bases between them. In germline, CDR1 is MNHNS, CDR2 SASEGT. CDR3 bases: TGTGCCAGCAGTTCGCTCTACGAGCAGTACTTC. This sequence encodes CASSSLYEQYF.

The CDR3 is CASSHQMGRGSKNIQYF. For the CDR3, the DNA is TGCGCCAGCAGTCATCAGATGGGCAGGGGGTCCAAAAACATTCAGTACTTC. The chain joins TRBV23-1 to TRBJ2-4; 7 bases are a match to TRBD1. TRBV23-1 is noted as an ORF with a role that remains uncertain. CDR3 length equals 17 residues. V shed 3 bases, J shed 2 bases, and the junction held 10 bases outside the gene matches.

This chain uses TRBV19 with TRBJ2-3, with D maybe TRBD2 (5 bases). V gave up 5 bases and J gave up 1 base, with 7 bases separating them. Germline loops: CDR1 LNHDA, CDR2 SQIVND (reference sequence). The CDR3 has 13 amino acids. This CDR3 reads CASSLRGTDTQYF. CDR3 in DNA: TGTGCCAGTAGTCTGCGGGGCACAGATACGCAGTATTTT.

Here the CDR3 reads CASTNGGLAGDTGELFF. The CDR3 nucleotides read TGTGCCAGTACCAACGGGGGACTAGCGGGAGACACCGGGGAGCTGTTTTTT. The chain uses TRBV19 and TRBJ2-2, with 14 positions matching TRBD2. Germline V gene lookup returns CDR1 LNHDA and CDR2 SQIVND (reference sequence). The junction had 7 bases not matched to a gene; V was cut back by 7 bases and J by 3 bases. The length of the CDR3 is 17 residues. The entire variable domain, with the rest obtained from reference TRBV19 and TRBJ2-2, is as follows: DGGITQSPKYLFRKEGQNVTLSCEQNLNHDAMYWYRQDPGQGLRLIYYSQIVNDFQKGDIAEGYSVSREKKESFPLTVTSAQKNPTAFYLCASTNGGLAGDTGELFFGEGSRLTVL.

This CDR3 reads CASSQGLKETQYF. In DNA form, the CDR3 reads TGTGCCAGCAGCCAAGGCCTCAAAGAGACCCAGTACTTC. This rearrangement joins TRBV14 to TRBJ2-5; no definite D call. V was pared by 1 base and J by 3 bases, with 6 bases between. CDR3 length equals 13 residues. Germline V gives CDR1 SGHDN, CDR2 FVKESK.

This rearrangement joins TRBV28 to TRBJ1-5, with no clear D. The CDR3 has 15 amino acids. With 5 bases removed from V and 0 bases from J, the gap between germline ends came to 11 bases. Per the germline V gene, CDR1 is MDHEN and CDR2 is SYDVKM. The DNA for the CDR3 is TGTGCCAGCAGTACGACGGACTATAGCAATCAGCCCCAGCATTTT. It codes for CASSTTDYSNQPQHF.

CDR3 protein: CASRAVANQPQHF. The DNA for the CDR3 is TGTGCCAGCAGAGCAGTAGCAAATCAGCCCCAGCATTTT. The V gene is TRBV6-5, the J gene TRBJ1-5; D unclear. Trimming shortened V by 6 bases and J by 4 bases, and 10 bases separated the two germline ends. The CDR3 is 13 residues long. Germline-derived CDR1 and CDR2 are MNHEY and SVGAGI.

This rearrangement joins TRBV6-1 to TRBJ2-7, with D unclear. The CDR3 sequence is 9 residues long. Trimming left V 7 bases short and J 5 bases short, with 3 bases between. Germline CDR1 MNHNS, CDR2 SASEGT. DNA for the CDR3: TGTGCCAGCAACCACGAGCAGTACTTC. Its protein is CASNHEQYF.

The genes are TRBV14 and TRBJ1-6; D possibly corresponds to TRBD1 (6 bases). V lost 2 bases, J lost 10 bases, and 24 bases lay in between. CDR3 size: 18 residues. Germline CDR1 and CDR2: SGHDN and FVKESK. In DNA form, the CDR3 reads TGTGCCAGCAGCCAAAGGGGGGGCGCAGGAAGGGTTGGCTCACCCCTCCACTTT. Its translation is CASSQRGGAGRVGSPLHF. Looking up the rest from reference TRBV14 and TRBJ1-6 gives the full variable domain: EAGVTQFPSHSVIEKGQTVTLRCDPISGHDNLYWYRRVMGKEIKFLLHFVKESKQDESGMPNNRFLAERTGGTYSTLKVQPAELEDSGVYFCASSQRGGAGRVGSPLHFGNGTRLTVT.

The chain links TRBV7-6 to TRBJ2-3, with D unclear. Between the trimmed V and J ends, which lost 5 bases and 5 bases, there was a span of 20 bases. From germline, CDR1 is SGHVS and CDR2 FNYEAQ. The CDR3 loop spans 16 amino acids. CDR3 bases: TGTGCCAGCAGCGCCAATAGCTATACCGTCGGAGATACGCAGTATTTT. Amino acid sequence: CASSANSYTVGDTQYF.

The chain joins TRBV19 to TRBJ1-5; 8 bases agree with TRBD1. This CDR3 region has 14 residues. Germline CDR1 is LNHDA and CDR2 is SQIVND (reference sequence). With V trimmed by 4 bases and J by 4 bases, 3 bases remained unmatched. The CDR3 nucleotides are TGTGCCAGTAGTACTACAGGGGGGAATCAGCCCCAGCATTTT. It codes for CASSTTGGNQPQHF. Looking up the rest from reference TRBV19 and TRBJ1-5 gives the full variable domain: DGGITQSPKYLFRKEGQNVTLSCEQNLNHDAMYWYRQDPGQGLRLIYYSQIVNDFQKGDIAEGYSVSREKKESFPLTVTSAQKNPTAFYLCASSTTGGNQPQHFGDGTRLSIL.

This clone was seen only a few times. The chain carries TRBV30 and TRBJ2-4; D might be TRBD1 (6 bases). This CDR3 contains 13 residues. V shed 3 bases and J shed 8 bases, with 14 bases lying between them. Per the germline V gene, CDR1 is GTSNPN and CDR2 is SVGIG (reference sequence). This CDR3 is CAWRGQGRDIQYF. CDR3 nucleotide sequence: TGTGCCTGGAGGGGGCAGGGGCGCGACATTCAGTACTTC.

The chain combines TRBV5-1 with TRBJ1-3, with D uncertain. In germline, CDR1 is SGHRS, CDR2 YFSETQ. The V end lost 0 bases, the J end lost 0 bases, and 7 bases lay between the germline ends. This CDR3 has 15 residues. CDR3 loop: CASSLEQNSGNTIYF. The CDR3 DNA reads TGCGCCAGCAGCTTGGAACAGAACTCTGGAAACACCATATATTTT.

The chain couples TRBV19 to TRBJ2-7, with D possibly matching TRBD2 (5 bases). The germline V gene has CDR1 LNHDA and CDR2 SQIVND (reference sequence). With 5 bases removed from V and 1 base from J, the gap between germline ends came to 9 bases. The CDR3 covers 13 residues. The CDR3 here is CASSRRLSYEQYF. CDR3 nucleotides: TGTGCCAGTAGTCGGAGGTTGTCCTACGAGCAGTACTTC.

This clone rates as medium-sized. The chain combines TRBV5-1 with TRBJ2-7, with D tentatively TRBD2 (5 bases). V was shortened by 3 bases and J by 7 bases, with 20 bases between the two germline ends. Germline loops: CDR1 SGHRS, CDR2 YFSETQ. CDR3 length: 15 amino acids. CDR3 in DNA: TGCGCCAGCAGCTCCCTAAAGACGGTTCCGGGGGAGCAGTACTTC. This codes for CASSSLKTVPGEQYF. Looking up the rest from reference TRBV5-1 and TRBJ2-7 gives the full variable domain: KAGVTQTPRYLIKTRGQQVTLSCSPISGHRSVSWYQQTPGQGLQFLFEYFSETQRNKGNFPGRFSGRQFSNSRSEMNVSTLELGDSALYLCASSSLKTVPGEQYFGPGTRLTVT.

The rearrangement joins TRBV30 to TRBJ1-3, with 7 bases fitting TRBD1. V gave up 3 bases and J gave up 0 bases; unmatched junction bases: 5. Germline V gives CDR1 GTSNPN, CDR2 SVGIG (reference sequence). The CDR3 has 15 amino acids. CDR3 in amino acids: CAWSRDSGSGNTIYF. The CDR3 DNA follows: TGTGCCTGGAGCCGGGACAGCGGCTCTGGAAACACCATATATTTT.

The rearrangement uses TRBV5-6 and TRBJ2-1, with D maybe TRBD2 (5 bases). CDR3 length: 15 amino acids. CDR1 and CDR2 from the germline V gene are SGHDT and YYEEEE. The V end lost 2 bases, the J end lost 6 bases, and 15 bases lay between the germline ends. CDR3 coding DNA: TGTGCCAGCAGCTTCCGTTCCGGACTCAGCAATGAGCAGTTCTTC. This sequence encodes CASSFRSGLSNEQFF.

The rearrangement uses TRBV10-1 and TRBJ2-7; 8 nucleotides align to TRBD1. V shed 0 bases, J shed 1 base, and the junction held 5 bases outside the gene matches. The CDR3 sequence is 16 residues long. Germline CDR1 is WNHNN and CDR2 is SYGVQD (reference sequence). This CDR3 reads CASSESRDRPSYEQYF. The CDR3 nucleotides read TGCGCCAGCAGTGAGTCCCGGGACAGGCCTTCCTACGAGCAGTACTTC.

This clone was counted only a few times. This sequence joins TRBV5-4 and TRBJ2-3; 7 nucleotides line up with TRBD1. Germline V lookup: CDR1 SGHNT, CDR2 YYREEE (reference sequence). CDR3 length: 13 residues. Trimming removed 5 bases from V and 5 bases from J; junction bases left unmatched: 5. The CDR3 sequence is CASRRTGVDTQYF. The CDR3 region has the DNA TGTGCCAGCAGAAGAACAGGGGTAGATACGCAGTATTTT. The full variable domain, its missing parts supplied by reference TRBV5-4 and TRBJ2-3, is ETGVTQSPTHLIKTRGQQVTLRCSSQSGHNTVSWYQQALGQGPQFIFQYYREEENGRGNFPPRFSGLQFPNYSSELNVNALELDDSALYLCASRRTGVDTQYFGPGTRLTVL.

CDR3 sequence: CASSQDPWRLCGTENVKETQYF. The CDR3 region has the DNA TGTGCCAGCAGCCAAGACCCTTGGAGACTCTGCGGGACAGAAAATGTAAAAGAGACCCAGTACTTC. V and J are TRBV14 and TRBJ2-5; possible D gene TRBD1, 7 bases. This CDR3 contains 22 residues. The V gene lost 0 bases and the J gene lost 3 bases, with 32 bases spanning the gap. The germline V gene has CDR1 SGHDN and CDR2 FVKESK.

CDR3 coding DNA: TGCGCCAGCAGAGGCAGGGGGAGCTCCTACGAGCAGTACTTC. Its translation is CASRGRGSSYEQYF. This sequence joins TRBV5-1 and TRBJ2-5, with TRBD1 matching over 7 bases. The end of the DNA is better explained by TRBJ2-7, so the J call may be wrong. This CDR3 comprises 14 residues. Germline CDR1 and CDR2: SGHRS and YFSETQ.

This chain joins TRBV5-1 and TRBJ1-4; D uncertain. V lost 0 bases and J lost 11, with 14 bases in between. The germline CDR1 and CDR2 sequences are SGHRS and YFSETQ. The CDR3 has 14 amino acids. CDR3 amino acids: CASSLGHRAEKLFF. Written as DNA, the CDR3 is TGCGCCAGCAGCTTGGGACACCGGGCGGAGAAACTGTTTTTT. The whole variable domain, remainder taken from reference TRBV5-1 and TRBJ1-4, is KAGVTQTPRYLIKTRGQQVTLSCSPISGHRSVSWYQQTPGQGLQFLFEYFSETQRNKGNFPGRFSGRQFSNSRSEMNVSTLELGDSALYLCASSLGHRAEKLFFGSGTQLSVL.

The rearrangement links TRBV2 to TRBJ2-7; 7 positions agree with TRBD1. This CDR3 spans 12 amino acids. Germline V CDR1 and CDR2: SNHLY, FYNNEI. The trim removed 4 bases at V and 3 bases at J, leaving 0 bases unmatched. CDR3 protein: CASSGTGYEQYF. CDR3 nucleotides: TGTGCCAGCAGTGGGACAGGCTACGAGCAGTACTTC.

This clone was seen only a few times. This rearrangement joins TRBV2 to TRBJ2-5; 13 nucleotides agree with TRBD2. Trimming cost V 7 bases and J 7 bases; bases outside gene matches: 15. The CDR3 has 17 residues. Germline V gene sequence: CDR1 SNHLY, CDR2 FYNNEI. The CDR3 loop reads CASIRSAGLAGVGTQYF. The CDR3 DNA sequence: TGTGCCAGCATTAGAAGCGCCGGACTAGCGGGAGTTGGGACCCAGTACTTC.

The chain employs TRBV29-1 and TRBJ2-5; D perhaps matches TRBD1 (5 bases). Trimming took off 5 bases at V and 1 base at J, with 11 bases between the two ends. Germline CDR1 reads SQVTM; CDR2 reads ANQGSEA. The CDR3 covers 13 residues. In DNA form, the CDR3 reads TGCAGCGTTACTCACAGGACCCAAGAGACCCAGTACTTC. It codes for CSVTHRTQETQYF.